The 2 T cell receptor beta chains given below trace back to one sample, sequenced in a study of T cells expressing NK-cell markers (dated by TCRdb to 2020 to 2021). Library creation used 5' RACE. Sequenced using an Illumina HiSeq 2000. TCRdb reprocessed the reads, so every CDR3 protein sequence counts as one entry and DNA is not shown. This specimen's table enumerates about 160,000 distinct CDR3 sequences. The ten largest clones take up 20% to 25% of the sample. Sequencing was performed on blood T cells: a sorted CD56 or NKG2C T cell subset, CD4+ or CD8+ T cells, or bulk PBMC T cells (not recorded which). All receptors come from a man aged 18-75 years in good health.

This chain's CDR3 is CAWGTGYYGYTF. The genes are TRBV6-1 and TRBJ1-2; no DNA is available, so the TRBD1 call from TCRdb remains unchecked. The CDR3 consists of 12 residues. CDR1 is MNHNS, CDR2 SASEGT, per germline.

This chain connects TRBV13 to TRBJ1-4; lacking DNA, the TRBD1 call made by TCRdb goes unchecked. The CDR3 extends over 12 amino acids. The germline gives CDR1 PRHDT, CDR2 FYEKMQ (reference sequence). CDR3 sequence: CASSSRGEKLFF.